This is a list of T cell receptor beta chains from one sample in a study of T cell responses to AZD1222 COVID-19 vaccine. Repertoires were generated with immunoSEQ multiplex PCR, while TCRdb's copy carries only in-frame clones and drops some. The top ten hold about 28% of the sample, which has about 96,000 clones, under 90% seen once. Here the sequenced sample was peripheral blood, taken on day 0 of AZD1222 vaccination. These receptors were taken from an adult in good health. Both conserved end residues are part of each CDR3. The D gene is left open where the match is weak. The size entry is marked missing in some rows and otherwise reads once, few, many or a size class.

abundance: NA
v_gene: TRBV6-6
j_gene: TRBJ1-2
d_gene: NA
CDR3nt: TGTGCCAGCAGTTTACAGGGCCTAGCTAACTATGGCTACACCTTC
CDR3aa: CASSLQGLANYGYTF

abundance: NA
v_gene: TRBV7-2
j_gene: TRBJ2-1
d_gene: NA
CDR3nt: TGTGCCAGCAGCTTAGTAGGGGTCGATGAGCAGTTCTTC
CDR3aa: CASSLVGVDEQFF

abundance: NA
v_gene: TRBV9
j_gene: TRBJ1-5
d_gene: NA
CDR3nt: TGTGCCAGCAGCCCCGGGGGGGCACAAGGCAAGAATCAGCCCCAGCATTTT
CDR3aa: CASSPGGAQGKNQPQHF

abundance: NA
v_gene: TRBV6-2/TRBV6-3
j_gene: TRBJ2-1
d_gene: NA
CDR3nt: TGTGCCAGCAGTCCGACCGACAATGAGCAGTTCTTC
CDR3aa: CASSPTDNEQFF

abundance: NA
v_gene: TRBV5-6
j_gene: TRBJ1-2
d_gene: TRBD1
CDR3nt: TGTGCCAGCAGCATTACGGGACAGGGGGATGGCTACACCTTC
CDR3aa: CASSITGQGDGYTF

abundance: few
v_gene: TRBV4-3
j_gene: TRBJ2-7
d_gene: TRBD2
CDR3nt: TGCGCCAGCAGCCAACTAGCGGGAGCCTCCTACGAGCAGTACTTC
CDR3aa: CASSQLAGASYEQYF

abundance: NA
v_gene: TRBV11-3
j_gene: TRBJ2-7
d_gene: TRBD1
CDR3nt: TGTGCCAGCAGCTCTCTAAAGACAGGGCCTACTCCCTACGAGCAGTACTTC
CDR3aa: CASSSLKTGPTPYEQYF

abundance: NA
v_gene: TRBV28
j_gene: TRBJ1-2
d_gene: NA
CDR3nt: TGTGCCAGCAGTCGACAGACGGACTACACCTTC
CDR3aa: CASSRQTDYTF

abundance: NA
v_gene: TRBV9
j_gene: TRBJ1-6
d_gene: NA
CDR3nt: TGTGCCAGCAGCGTCGGCTCCTATAATTCACCCCTCCACTTT
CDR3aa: CASSVGSYNSPLHF

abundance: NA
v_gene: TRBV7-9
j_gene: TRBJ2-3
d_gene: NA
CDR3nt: TGTGCCAGCAGCTTAAACGGGCAAAACTCTTACACAGATACGCAGTATTTT
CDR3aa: CASSLNGQNSYTDTQYF

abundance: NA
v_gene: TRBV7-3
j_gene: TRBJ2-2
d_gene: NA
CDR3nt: TGTGCCAGCAGCTTACGAGCGGTAGAGGGTGGTACCGGGGAGCTGTTTTTT
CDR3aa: CASSLRAVEGGTGELFF

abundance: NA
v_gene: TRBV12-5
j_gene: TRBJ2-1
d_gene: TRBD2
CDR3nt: TGTGCTAGTGGTTTGGCCGCCTCTAGCGGGCCCACCTACAATGAGCAGTTCTTC
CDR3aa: CASGLAASSGPTYNEQFF

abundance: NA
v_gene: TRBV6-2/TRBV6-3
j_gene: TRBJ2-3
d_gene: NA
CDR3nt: TGTGCCAGCAGCCAGACTAGTGGATATTCAGATACGCAGTATTTT
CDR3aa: CASSQTSGYSDTQYF

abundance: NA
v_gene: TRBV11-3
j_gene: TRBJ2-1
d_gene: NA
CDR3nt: TGTGCCGGGGCTAGGAATGAGCAGTTCTTC
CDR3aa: CAGARNEQFF